The entry that follows covers one TCR beta chain sequence. As handled by the study authors: By means of reference gene primer amplification, nucleated cell counts were estimated. Method: immunoSEQ multiplex PCR; TCRdb's copy keeps in-frame clones and lacks some. That table gives V, J and clone size, and the DNA gave D and trimming. Seen here are 150,000 or so clones, about 89% observed once, and the top ten hold under 0.6%. The germline V and J ends were trimmed by 1 base and 7 bases, with 10 bases remaining between them. This CDR3 comprises 14 residues. Germline V gene sequence: CDR1 LGHDT, CDR2 YNNKEL (reference sequence). These data come from a study of blood T cell repertoires in COVID-19. Study in general: Some COVID-19 samples were acute and others convalescent; all came from the United States, Italy and Spain. PBMCs, B-cell-depleted T cells, or T cells provided the cDNA or gDNA that made up the material.

This TCR came from a man in his forties or fifties with acute or convalescent COVID-19. Sequencing was done on a sample of peripheral blood. The rearrangement joins TRBV3-1 (or the pseudogene TRBV3-2) to TRBJ1-4; weak D call: TRBD1 (5 bases). CDR3 DNA: TGTGCCAGCAGCCAAGTCAGGGAAACTGAAAAACTGTTTTTT. This encodes CASSQVRETEKLFF.